A selection of T cell receptor beta chains follows, all from one sample in a study of cytomegalovirus exposure and HLA in healthy donors. Only in-frame clones appear in the TCRdb table, and some are missing; sequencing was by immunoSEQ multiplex PCR. The table shows roughly 68,000 clones, with around 97% occurring only once. Sequenced material: PBMCs. The source of these receptors is a man aged 18 to 30 in good health and CMV-seronegative. CDR3s include the opening cysteine and the closing phenylalanine or tryptophan. The D gene is left open where the match is weak. Clone size appears in some rows only: once, few, many, or a class for an expanded clone.

- TRBD2 TRBJ2-5 TRBV15 TGTGCCACCAGCAGAGATCGAGGGCTAGCGGGAGGGAAAGAGACCCAGTACTTC CATSRDRGLAGGKETQYF
- - TRBJ1-1 TRBV6-1 TGTGCCAGCAGCGACTTCGGAGCTTTCTTT CASSDFGAFF
- TRBD2 TRBJ2-1 TRBV9 TGTGCCAGCGGGGATGGTGGGACTAGCGGGAGTCTCTCCTACAATGAGCAGCTCTTC CASGDGGTSGSLSYNEQLF
once TRBD2 TRBJ2-3 TRBV29-1 TGCAGCGTTGAAGCGGGCGCGGGAGCAGATACGCAGTATTTT CSVEAGAGADTQYF
- TRBD1 TRBJ2-2 TRBV4-1 TGCGCCAGCAGCCAGGCCTACAGGGGGAGTAACACCGGGGAGCTGTTTTTT CASSQAYRGSNTGELFF
- - TRBJ1-5 TRBV19 TGTGCCAGTAGTTCGGGATTCCGGGGCAATCAGCCCCAGCATTTT CASSSGFRGNQPQHF
- - TRBJ1-2 TRBV6-6 TGTGCCAGCAGTTACTCTGCAGGGGACTATGGCTACACCTTC CASSYSAGDYGYTF
- TRBD2 TRBJ2-5 TRBV11-3 TGTGCCAGCAACCCTAGCGGGAGTGAGACCCAGTACTTC CASNPSGSETQYF
once - TRBJ2-1 TRBV5-4 TGTGCCAGCAGGAAGTACAGGGAAAATGAGCAGTTCTTC CASRKYRENEQFF
- TRBD2 TRBJ2-3 TRBV6-1 TGTGCCAGCAGTGTGACTAGCGGGAGCACAGATACGCAGTATTTT CASSVTSGSTDTQYF
- TRBD2 TRBJ2-1 TRBV29-1 TGCAGCGTTGGTTTCCGACTAGCGGTATACAATGAGCAGTTCTTC CSVGFRLAVYNEQFF
- - TRBJ1-5 TRBV9 TGTGCCAGCAGCGCGGGACTAATCGATAGCAATCAGCCCCAGCATTTT CASSAGLIDSNQPQHF
- TRBD2 TRBJ2-1 TRBV30 TGTGCCTGGAGTCCAGGGACTAGCAGGTACAATGAGCAGTTCTTC CAWSPGTSRYNEQFF
- - TRBJ1-1 TRBV5-4 TGTGCCAGCAGGTCGGACACTGAAGCTTTCTTT CASRSDTEAFF
- - TRBJ1-4 TRBV6-4 TGTGCCAGCAGTGACGAGGGTGTGGGACTGTTTTTT CASSDEGVGLFF
- - TRBJ1-1 TRBV30 TGTGCCTGGAGCGGGAATCGGGGATTTACGGCTTTCTTT CAWSGNRGFTAFF
- - TRBJ2-7 TRBV19 TGTGCCAGTAGCCCGGGACTGGGACGCGAGCAGTACTTC CASSPGLGREQYF